Listed below are T cell receptor beta chains from one sample, sequenced in a study of T-cell reconstitution after alpha-beta-depleted transplantation in children. TCRdb analysed the PCR reads with MiXCR anew, one entry per CDR3 protein. The data hold under 750,000 distinct CDR3 sequences, with around 23% observed a single time. Sample: PBMCs, mostly from graft donor cells, taken 360 days after TCRalphabeta/CD19-depleted stem cell transplant. All receptors come from a boy under three years old who had a stem cell transplant for acute myeloid leukemia, so the T cells may come from the graft donor. The CDR3 runs from the conserved cysteine through the conserved F or W. A D gene is named only where the DNA matches it firmly. For some rows the clone size is stated as once, few or many, or as a class when expanded; others skip it.

15,TRBV20-1,.,TRBJ2-3,few,CSARDMGSEGDTQYF,TGCAGTGCTAGAGATATGGGCAGCGAGGGAGATACGCAGTATTTT
11,TRBV6-6,.,TRBJ2-5,many,CASQAEETQYF,TGTGCCAGCCAAGCGGAAGAGACCCAGTACTTC
14,TRBV12-3/TRBV12-4,TRBD1,TRBJ2-7,many,CASSFWDRDYEQYF,TGTGCCAGCAGTTTCTGGGACAGGGACTACGAGCAGTACTTC
13,TRBV15,.,TRBJ2-7,few,CATSSLKGYEQYF,TGTGCCACCAGCAGTCTTAAGGGGTACGAGCAGTACTTC
12,TRBV15,TRBD1,TRBJ1-1,many,CATQGAGTEAFF,TGTGCCACCCAGGGGGCCGGTACTGAAGCTTTCTTT
14,TRBV7-2,.,TRBJ1-2,.,CASSLGDIIYGYTF,TGTGCCAGCAGCTTAGGTGACATAATCTATGGCTACACCTTC
16,TRBV29-1,TRBD2,TRBJ2-3,many,CSVVSLAGTRTDTQYF,TGCAGCGTTGTTTCACTAGCGGGGACACGCACAGATACGCAGTATTTT
13,TRBV7-2,TRBD2,TRBJ2-7,many,CASSLAGAYEQYF,TGTGCCAGCAGTTTAGCGGGGGCCTACGAGCAGTACTTC
13,TRBV29-1,.,TRBJ2-5,.,CSVYAGTSGTQYF,TGCAGCGTTTATGCCGGGACCTCCGGGACCCAGTACTTC
16,TRBV12-5,TRBD1,TRBJ2-1,.,CASGLVGDSSYNEQFF,TGTGCTAGTGGTTTGGTTGGGGACAGTTCCTACAATGAGCAGTTCTTC
17,TRBV11-2,.,TRBJ2-1,.,CASSLRYDNSRGDEQFF,TGTGCCAGCAGCTTAAGGTATGATAATAGTCGGGGCGATGAGCAGTTCTTC
12,TRBV12-3/TRBV12-4,.,TRBJ2-2,many,CASSLGSGGLFF,TGTGCCAGCAGTTTGGGGTCCGGCGGGCTGTTTTTT
15,TRBV7-9,TRBD2,TRBJ2-1,.,CASSLHFLAGVEQFF,TGTGCCAGCAGCTTACACTTCCTAGCGGGGGTGGAGCAGTTCTTC
15,TRBV20-1,TRBD1,TRBJ2-1,many,CSALSRDSAYNEQFF,TGCAGTGCTCTCTCCCGGGACAGTGCCTACAATGAGCAGTTCTTC
15,TRBV9,.,TRBJ2-1,few,CASSENSRSYNEQFF,TGTGCCAGCAGCGAGAATAGCCGCTCCTACAATGAGCAGTTCTTC
11,TRBV10-3,.,TRBJ2-3,many,CAITSTDTQYF,TGTGCCATCACCAGCACAGATACGCAGTATTTT
11,TRBV12-3/TRBV12-4,TRBD2,TRBJ2-7,few,CASRGGVEQYF,TGTGCCAGTAGGGGAGGGGTCGAGCAGTACTTC
12,TRBV27,.,TRBJ2-2,many,CASMRRAGELFF,TGTGCCAGCATGAGGAGGGCCGGGGAGCTGTTTTTT
17,TRBV3-1,.,TRBJ1-2,few,CASSQEDARGPRRSYTF,TGTGCCAGCAGCCAAGAAGATGCGAGGGGCCCCAGACGAAGCTACACCTTC
13,TRBV29-1,.,TRBJ2-5,many,CSVDRPDKETQYF,TGCAGCGTCGACCGTCCAGATAAAGAGACCCAGTACTTC
14,TRBV4-2,.,TRBJ2-5,few,CASSLQGREETQYF,TGTGCCAGCAGCTTGCAGGGAAGGGAAGAGACCCAGTACTTC
15,TRBV20-1,.,TRBJ2-1,many,CSANGGVLSYNEQFF,TGCAGTGCTAACGGGGGAGTCCTCTCCTACAATGAGCAGTTCTTC
15,TRBV20-1,.,TRBJ1-5,many,CSARDTRTGNQPQHF,TGCAGTGCTAGAGATACGCGGACTGGCAATCAGCCCCAGCATTTT
13,TRBV2,TRBD2,TRBJ2-7,.,CASSVQLAGVPSF,TGTGCCAGCAGTGTGCAACTAGCGGGCGTCCCTTCCTTC
19,TRBV4-1,TRBD2,TRBJ2-3,.,CASSQDGTRPVFGTDTQYF,TGCGCCAGCAGCCAGGACGGGACTAGGCCTGTCTTTGGCACAGATACGCAGTATTTT
14,TRBV12-3/TRBV12-4,.,TRBJ1-2,few,CASSLVLQNYGYTF,TGTGCCAGCAGTTTGGTTTTACAGAACTATGGCTACACCTTC
14,TRBV28,.,TRBJ2-5,few,CASTLRDLQETQYF,TGTGCCAGCACTCTCCGGGACTTGCAAGAGACCCAGTACTTC
12,TRBV3-1,.,TRBJ2-1,many,CASSLWHNEQFF,TGTGCCAGCAGCTTATGGCACAATGAGCAGTTCTTC
14,TRBV7-2,.,TRBJ2-5,many,CASSLQGGGETQYF,TGTGCCAGCAGCTTACAGGGGGGGGGAGAGACCCAGTACTTC
13,TRBV20-1,.,TRBJ1-1,.,CSARSDSKGEAFF,TGCAGTGCTAGATCGGACTCAAAGGGTGAAGCTTTCTTT
15,TRBV7-8,.,TRBJ2-3,many,CASSLSGGETDTQYF,TGTGCCAGCAGCTTATCCGGCGGGGAAACAGATACGCAGTATTTT
12,TRBV29-1,.,TRBJ1-5,many,CSVVQGGESQHF,TGCAGCGTTGTTCAGGGAGGGGAGTCCCAGCATTTT
15,TRBV12-3/TRBV12-4,TRBD2,TRBJ2-2,.,CAPLEWRGECGELFF,TGTGCCCCTCTGGAGTGGCGGGGGGAATGCGGGGAGCTGTTTTTT
14,TRBV9,TRBD1,TRBJ2-5,many,CASSVPGQQETQYF,TGTGCCAGCAGCGTGCCGGGACAGCAAGAGACCCAGTACTTC
16,TRBV7-9,TRBD2,TRBJ2-1,.,CASSLATSGVALDWFF,TGTGCCAGCAGCTTGGCCACTAGCGGGGTAGCGTTGGATTGGTTCTTC
15,TRBV18,.,TRBJ2-6,.,CASSPPGVGANVLTF,TGTGCCAGCTCACCACCGGGGGTTGGGGCCAACGTCCTGACTTTC
13,TRBV29-1,TRBD1,TRBJ2-5,many,CSAPDRIKETQYF,TGCAGCGCCCCGGACAGGATCAAAGAGACCCAGTACTTC
12,TRBV12-3/TRBV12-4,.,TRBJ2-3,many,CASSFSTDTQYF,TGTGCCAGCAGCTTTAGCACAGATACGCAGTATTTT
19,TRBV12-5,TRBD2,TRBJ2-1,.,CASGLARTSGVLSYNEQFF,TGTGCTAGTGGTTTGGCCAGGACTAGCGGGGTACTCTCCTACAATGAGCAGTTCTTC
14,TRBV10-3,TRBD1,TRBJ2-5,.,CAIRGTGAQETQYF,TGTGCCATCAGGGGGACAGGGGCTCAAGAGACCCAGTACTTC
12,TRBV5-1,.,TRBJ2-3,few,CASSGMADTQYF,TGCGCCAGCAGTGGGATGGCAGATACGCAGTATTTT
15,TRBV5-1,.,TRBJ1-1,.,CASSSGARENTEAFF,TGCGCCAGCAGCTCGGGGGCCAGGGAGAACACTGAAGCTTTCTTT
15,TRBV5-1,TRBD1,TRBJ2-2,.,CASSLSGQEAGELFF,TGCGCCAGCAGCCTTTCGGGACAGGAAGCCGGGGAGCTGTTTTTT
16,TRBV4-1,TRBD2,TRBJ2-5,many,CASSQDLATSEETQYF,TGCGCCAGCAGCCAAGATCTTGCGACTAGCGAAGAGACCCAGTACTTC
15,TRBV6-5,.,TRBJ1-6,few,CASSLTDRFNSPLHF,TGTGCCAGCAGCTTAACGGACAGATTTAATTCACCCCTCCACTTT
14,TRBV20-1,TRBD1,TRBJ2-7,many,CSARDVQGSYEQYF,TGCAGTGCTAGAGATGTACAGGGGTCCTACGAGCAGTACTTC
13,TRBV20-1,.,TRBJ2-5,few,CSASGAGAETQYF,TGCAGTGCTAGTGGTGCGGGGGCGGAGACCCAGTACTTC
14,TRBV7-9,.,TRBJ1-1,many,CASSARGLDTEAFF,TGTGCCAGCAGCGCCCGGGGGTTGGACACTGAAGCTTTCTTT
17,TRBV9,.,TRBJ2-3,few,CASSAPTLRGWGDTQYF,TGTGCCAGCAGCGCTCCCACCCTACGGGGGTGGGGGGATACGCAGTATTTT
15,TRBV6-5,.,TRBJ2-3,.,CASSYEWGDTDTQYF,TGTGCCAGCAGTTACGAGTGGGGGGACACAGATACGCAGTATTTT
17,TRBV7-8,TRBD2,TRBJ2-1,many,CASSLFGSGASYNEQFF,TGTGCCAGCAGCTTATTTGGTAGCGGGGCATCCTACAATGAGCAGTTCTTC
12,TRBV29-1,.,TRBJ1-1,many,CSVEDQTGRAFF,TGCAGCGTTGAAGATCAAACAGGGCGAGCTTTCTTT